Following are 10 T cell receptor beta chains from one sample sequenced in a study of blood T cell repertoires in COVID-19. Assay: immunoSEQ multiplex PCR; the TCRdb copy retains only in-frame clones and omits some. The sample has over 200,000 clones, around four fifths seen once. The specimen sequenced was peripheral blood. The receptors were gathered from a man aged 35 to 55 with acute or convalescent COVID-19.

V gene TRBV11-2 combines with J gene TRBJ1-2; 8 nucleotides agree with TRBD1. Germline-derived CDR1 and CDR2 are SGHAT and FQNNGV. Trimming at V came to 6 bases and at J to 8 bases, leaving 14 bases not matched to a gene. This CDR3 is 15 amino acids long. The CDR3 sequence is CASSWTTGGLEGYTF. The CDR3 DNA is TGTGCCAGCAGTTGGACAACAGGGGGTTTAGAGGGCTACACCTTC.

This clone appeared once. The chain is built from TRBV6-5 and TRBJ2-5; D is ambiguous. The CDR3 sequence is 11 residues long. Trimming cost V 4 bases and J 3 bases, with 3 bases left between them. CDR1 and CDR2 (germline): MNHEY, SVGAGI. DNA for the CDR3: TGTGCCAGCAGTTTTAAAGAGACCCAGTACTTC. Translation gives CASSFKETQYF.

J is TRBJ1-5 and V is TRBV28; possible D gene TRBD1, 6 bases. Germline CDR1 is MDHEN and CDR2 is SYDVKM. Trimming took 6 bases from V and 3 from J, leaving 12 bases between them. The CDR3 has 14 amino acids. The CDR3 sequence is CASRVGGSNQPQHF. The CDR3, as DNA: TGTGCCAGCAGGGTAGGGGGTTCCAATCAGCCCCAGCATTTT.

In this sample, this clone turned up a few times. This chain joins TRBV7-2 and TRBJ1-4; D unclear. Germline V gene sequence: CDR1 SGHTA, CDR2 FQGNSA. This CDR3 contains 14 residues. V was trimmed by 2 bases and J by 7 bases, leaving 11 bases between them. CDR3 sequence: CASSLWAEPEKLFF. The CDR3 nucleotides read TGTGCCAGCAGCTTATGGGCAGAACCTGAAAAACTGTTTTTT.

V is TRBV5-1 and J is TRBJ1-1, with TRBD1 as a possible D gene (6 bases). CDR1 is SGHRS and CDR2 is YFSETQ in the germline V gene. V dropped 4 bases and J dropped 5 bases, with 21 bases sitting between them. This CDR3 has 16 residues. CDR3 sequence: CASSPAGGAMDTEAFF. The CDR3 nucleotides read TGCGCCAGCAGCCCGGCGGGGGGGGCTATGGATACTGAAGCTTTCTTT.

The rearrangement joins TRBV12-3 or TRBV12-4 to TRBJ1-6; D is possibly TRBD1 (5 bases). This CDR3 is 13 amino acids long. V was pared by 3 bases and J by 11 bases, with 11 bases between. This CDR3 is CASSLTEVAPLHF. In DNA form, the CDR3 reads TGTGCCAGCAGTTTGACAGAAGTGGCACCCCTCCACTTT.

The chain has TRBV19 and TRBJ2-7, with 11 nucleotides matching TRBD2. J was trimmed by 5 bases and V by 6 bases; bases with no gene match: 9. Per germline, CDR1 LNHDA and CDR2 SQIVND (reference sequence). This CDR3 has 15 amino acids. The chain's CDR3 is CASRPLAGAWNEQYF. In nucleotides, the CDR3 is TGTGCCAGTAGACCACTAGCGGGAGCCTGGAACGAGCAGTACTTC.

The rearrangement joins TRBV19 to TRBJ2-4; possibly TRBD1 for D (6 bases). The CDR3 spans 14 residues. Between the trimmed V and J ends, which lost 6 bases and 0 bases, there was a span of 9 bases. From germline, CDR1 is LNHDA and CDR2 SQIVND (reference sequence). The CDR3 DNA reads as TGTGCCAGTAGCCCACAGGGAGCCAAAAACATTCAGTACTTC. This sequence encodes CASSPQGAKNIQYF.

This clone was detected once. The chain recombines TRBV7-9 with TRBJ1-5; no clear D gene. V was clipped by 3 bases and J by 0 bases, with 15 bases between them. Per the germline V gene, CDR1 is SEHNR and CDR2 is FQNEAQ (reference sequence). The CDR3 runs 17 residues. This chain's CDR3 is CASSFKPRLGSNQPQHF. The CDR3 DNA follows: TGTGCCAGCAGCTTTAAACCGAGGTTGGGTAGCAATCAGCCCCAGCATTTT. Full variable domain (outside the CDR3, taken from reference TRBV7-9 and TRBJ1-5): DTGVSQNPRHKITKRGQNVTFRCDPISEHNRLYWYRQTLGQGPEFLTYFQNEAQLEKSRLLSDRFSAERPKGSFSTLEIQRTEQGDSAMYLCASSFKPRLGSNQPQHFGDGTRLSIL.

This clone was seen just once. The DNA of the CDR3 is TGTGCCAGTACCCCATCAAGGGAGTCCAATGAAAAACTGTTTTTT. It yields the protein CASTPSRESNEKLFF. The J gene is TRBJ1-4, the V gene TRBV19, with D unresolved. This CDR3 spans 15 amino acids. Germline CDR1 LNHDA, CDR2 SQIVND (reference sequence). Trimming took off 7 bases at V and 5 bases at J, with 17 bases between the two ends.